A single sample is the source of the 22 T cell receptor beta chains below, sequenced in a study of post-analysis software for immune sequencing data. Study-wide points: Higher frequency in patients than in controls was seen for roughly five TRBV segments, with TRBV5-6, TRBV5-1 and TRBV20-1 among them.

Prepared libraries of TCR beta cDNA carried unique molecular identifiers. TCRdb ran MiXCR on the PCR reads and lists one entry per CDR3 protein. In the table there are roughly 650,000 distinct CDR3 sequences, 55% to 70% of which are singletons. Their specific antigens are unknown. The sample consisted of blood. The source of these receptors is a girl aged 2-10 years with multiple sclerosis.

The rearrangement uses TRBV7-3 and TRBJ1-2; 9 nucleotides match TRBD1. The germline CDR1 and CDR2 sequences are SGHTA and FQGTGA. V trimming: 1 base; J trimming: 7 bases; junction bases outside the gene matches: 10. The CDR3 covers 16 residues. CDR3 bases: TGTGCCAGCAGCTTAATGCCTGGGACAGGGCAGGCTGGCTACACCTTC. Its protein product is CASSLMPGTGQAGYTF.

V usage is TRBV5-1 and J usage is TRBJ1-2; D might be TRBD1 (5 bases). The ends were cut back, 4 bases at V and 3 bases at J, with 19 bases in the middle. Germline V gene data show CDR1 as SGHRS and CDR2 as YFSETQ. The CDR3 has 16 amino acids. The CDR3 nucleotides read TGCGCCAGCAGCCCCTATTCCAGGGATTCCGACTATGGCTACACCTTC. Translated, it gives CASSPYSRDSDYGYTF.

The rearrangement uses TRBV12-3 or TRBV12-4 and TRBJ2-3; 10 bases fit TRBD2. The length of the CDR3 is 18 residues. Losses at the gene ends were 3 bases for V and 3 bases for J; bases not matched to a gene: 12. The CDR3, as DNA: TGTGCCAGCAGTTTCAGGGCTGGTAGCGGGGGGTCAACAGATACGCAGTATTTT. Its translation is CASSFRAGSGGSTDTQYF.

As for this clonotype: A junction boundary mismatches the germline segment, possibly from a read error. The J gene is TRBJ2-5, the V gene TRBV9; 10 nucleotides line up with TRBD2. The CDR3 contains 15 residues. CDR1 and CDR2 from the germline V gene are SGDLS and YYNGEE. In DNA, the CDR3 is TGTGCCTGCAGCAATGCTCCTAGCGGGAGACATGAGCAGTACTTC. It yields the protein CACSNAPSGRHEQYF.

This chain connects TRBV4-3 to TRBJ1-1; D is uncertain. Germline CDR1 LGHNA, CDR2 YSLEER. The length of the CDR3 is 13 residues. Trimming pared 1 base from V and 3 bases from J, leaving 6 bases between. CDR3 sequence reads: CASSQGMYTEAFF. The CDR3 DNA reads TGCGCCAGCAGCCAAGGGATGTACACTGAAGCTTTCTTT.

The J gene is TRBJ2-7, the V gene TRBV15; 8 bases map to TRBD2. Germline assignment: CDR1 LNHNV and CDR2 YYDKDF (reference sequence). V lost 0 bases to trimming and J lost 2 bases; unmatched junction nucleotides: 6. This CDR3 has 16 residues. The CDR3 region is CATSRDPGGRTYEQYF. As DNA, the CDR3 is TGTGCCACCAGCAGAGATCCGGGCGGGAGGACCTACGAGCAGTACTTC.

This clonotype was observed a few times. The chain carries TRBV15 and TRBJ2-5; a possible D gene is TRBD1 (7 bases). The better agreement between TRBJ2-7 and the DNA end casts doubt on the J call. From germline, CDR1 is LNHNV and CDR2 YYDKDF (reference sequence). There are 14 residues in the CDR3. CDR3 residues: CATSSWRGQNEQYF. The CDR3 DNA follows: TGTGCCACCAGCAGCTGGAGGGGGCAAAACGAGCAGTACTTC.

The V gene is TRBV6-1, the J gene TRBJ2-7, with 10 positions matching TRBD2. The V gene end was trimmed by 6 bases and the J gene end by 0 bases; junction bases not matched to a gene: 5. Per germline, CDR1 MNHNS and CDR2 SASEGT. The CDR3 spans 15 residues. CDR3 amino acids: CASRVTSGVSYEQYF. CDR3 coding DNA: TGTGCCAGCAGGGTTACTAGCGGGGTCTCCTACGAGCAGTACTTC.

The DNA of the CDR3 is TGCGCCAGCAGCCAAGGTTATGAGACAGGGAGCTCAAAAGAGACCCAGTACTTC. It is translated as CASSQGYETGSSKETQYF. The chain is built from TRBV4-1 and TRBJ2-5; 7 bases fit TRBD1. CDR1 and CDR2 (germline): MGHRA, YSYEKL. CDR3 length: 18 residues. J was trimmed by 3 bases and V by 1 base; bases with no gene match: 14.

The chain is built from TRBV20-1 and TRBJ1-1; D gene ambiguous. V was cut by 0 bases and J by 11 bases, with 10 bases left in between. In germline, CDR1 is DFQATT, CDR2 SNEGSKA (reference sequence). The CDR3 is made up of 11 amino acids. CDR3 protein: CSARERETAFF. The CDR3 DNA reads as TGCAGTGCTAGAGAAAGGGAGACGGCTTTCTTT.

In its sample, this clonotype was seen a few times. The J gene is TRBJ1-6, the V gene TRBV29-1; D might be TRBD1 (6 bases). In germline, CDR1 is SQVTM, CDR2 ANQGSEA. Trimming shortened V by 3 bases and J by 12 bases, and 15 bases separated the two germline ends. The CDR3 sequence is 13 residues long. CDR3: CSVDTTGSGPLHF. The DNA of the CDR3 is TGCAGCGTTGACACCACAGGGTCAGGACCCCTCCACTTT.

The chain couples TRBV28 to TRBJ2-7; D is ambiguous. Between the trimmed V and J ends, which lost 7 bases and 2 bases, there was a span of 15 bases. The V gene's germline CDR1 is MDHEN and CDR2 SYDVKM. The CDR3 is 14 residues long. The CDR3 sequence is CASTPGQLPYEQYF. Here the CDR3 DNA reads TGTGCCAGCACCCCGGGCCAGCTTCCCTACGAGCAGTACTTC.

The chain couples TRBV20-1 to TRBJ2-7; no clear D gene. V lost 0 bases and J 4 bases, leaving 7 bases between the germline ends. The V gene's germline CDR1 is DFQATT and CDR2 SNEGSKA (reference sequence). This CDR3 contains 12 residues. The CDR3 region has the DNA TGCAGTGCTAGAGATCCAGGATACGAGCAGTACTTC. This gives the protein CSARDPGYEQYF.

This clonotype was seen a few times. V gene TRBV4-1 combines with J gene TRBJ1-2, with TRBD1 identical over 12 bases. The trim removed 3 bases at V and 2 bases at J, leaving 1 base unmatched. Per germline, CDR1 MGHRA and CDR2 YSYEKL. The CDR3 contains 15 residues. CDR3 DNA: TGCGCCAGCAGCCAGGGGACAGGGGGCAACTATGGCTACACCTTC. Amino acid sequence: CASSQGTGGNYGYTF.

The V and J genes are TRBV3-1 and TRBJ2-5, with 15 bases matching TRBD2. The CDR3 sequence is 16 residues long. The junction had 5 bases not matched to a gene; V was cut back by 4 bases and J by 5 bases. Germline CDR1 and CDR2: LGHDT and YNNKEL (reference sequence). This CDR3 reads CASSRGLAGGPETQYF. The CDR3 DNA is TGTGCCAGCAGCCGGGGACTAGCGGGGGGCCCGGAGACCCAGTACTTC.

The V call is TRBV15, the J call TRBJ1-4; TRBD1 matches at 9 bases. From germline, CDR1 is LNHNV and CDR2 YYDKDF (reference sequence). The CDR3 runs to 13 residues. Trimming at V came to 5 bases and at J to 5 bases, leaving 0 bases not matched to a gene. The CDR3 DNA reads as TGTGCCACCAGCGGACAGGGGAATGAAAAACTGTTTTTT. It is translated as CATSGQGNEKLFF.

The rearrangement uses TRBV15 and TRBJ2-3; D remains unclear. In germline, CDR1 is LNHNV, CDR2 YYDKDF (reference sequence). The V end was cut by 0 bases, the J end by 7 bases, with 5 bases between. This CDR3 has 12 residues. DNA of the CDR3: TGTGCCACCAGCAGAGATATAAATACGCAGTATTTT. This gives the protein CATSRDINTQYF.

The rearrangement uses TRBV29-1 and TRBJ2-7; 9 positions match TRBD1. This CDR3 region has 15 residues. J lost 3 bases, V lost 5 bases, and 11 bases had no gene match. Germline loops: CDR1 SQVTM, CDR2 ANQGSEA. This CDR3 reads CSVKPSGTGYYEQYF. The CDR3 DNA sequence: TGCAGCGTTAAACCCTCCGGGACAGGGTACTACGAGCAGTACTTC.

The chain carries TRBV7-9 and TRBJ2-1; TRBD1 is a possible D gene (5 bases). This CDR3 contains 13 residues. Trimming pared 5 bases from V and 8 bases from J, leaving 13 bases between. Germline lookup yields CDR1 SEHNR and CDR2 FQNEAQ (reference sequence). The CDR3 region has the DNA TGTGCCAGCAGCCAGGGCCCCTTACATGAGCAGTTCTTC. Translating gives CASSQGPLHEQFF. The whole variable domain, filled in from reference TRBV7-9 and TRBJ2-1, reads DTGVSQNPRHKITKRGQNVTFRCDPISEHNRLYWYRQTLGQGPEFLTYFQNEAQLEKSRLLSDRFSAERPKGSFSTLEIQRTEQGDSAMYLCASSQGPLHEQFFGPGTRLTVL.

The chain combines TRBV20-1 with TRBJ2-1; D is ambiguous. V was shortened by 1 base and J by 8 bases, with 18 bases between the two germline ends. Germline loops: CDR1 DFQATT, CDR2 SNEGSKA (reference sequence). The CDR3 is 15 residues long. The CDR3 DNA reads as TGCAGTGCTAGAGTAAAGGCAGGTGGGGTTTATGAGCAGTTCTTC. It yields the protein CSARVKAGGVYEQFF.

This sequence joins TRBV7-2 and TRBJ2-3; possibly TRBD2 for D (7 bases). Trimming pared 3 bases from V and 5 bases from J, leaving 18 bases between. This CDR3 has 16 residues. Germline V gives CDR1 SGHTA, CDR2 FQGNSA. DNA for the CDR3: TGTGCCAGCAGCTTCGTAGGGGGGGGGGCCGGAGATACGCAGTATTTT. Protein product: CASSFVGGGAGDTQYF.

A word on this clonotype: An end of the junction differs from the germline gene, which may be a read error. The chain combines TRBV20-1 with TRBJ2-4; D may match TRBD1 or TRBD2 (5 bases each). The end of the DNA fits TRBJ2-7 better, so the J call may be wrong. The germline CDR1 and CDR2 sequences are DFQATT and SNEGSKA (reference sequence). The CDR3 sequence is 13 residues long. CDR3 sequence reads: CSARGAWGYEQYF. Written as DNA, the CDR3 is TGCAGTGCGAGAGGGGCTTGGGGATACGAGCAGTACTTC.